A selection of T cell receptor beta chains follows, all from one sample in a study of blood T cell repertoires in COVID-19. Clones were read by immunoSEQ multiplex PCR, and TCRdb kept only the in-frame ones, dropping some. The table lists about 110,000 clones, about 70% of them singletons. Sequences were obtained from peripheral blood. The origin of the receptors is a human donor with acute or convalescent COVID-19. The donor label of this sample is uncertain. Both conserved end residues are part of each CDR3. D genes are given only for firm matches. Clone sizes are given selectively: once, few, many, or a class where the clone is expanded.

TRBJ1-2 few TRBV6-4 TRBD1 TGTGCCAGTCCGGGACAGGGTACCCGATATGGCTACACCTTC CASPGQGTRYGYTF
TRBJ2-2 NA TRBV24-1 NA TGTGCCACCAGTGATTCCCCGTGGAGGCAGCACGCGAACACCGGGGAGCTGTTTTTT CATSDSPWRQHANTGELFF
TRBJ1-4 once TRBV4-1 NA TGCGCCAGCAGCCAATGGCTAGCGGAAAAACTGTTTTTT CASSQWLAEKLFF
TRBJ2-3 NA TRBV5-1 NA TGCGCCAGCAGCTTGGACGGCAGAGGATCTAGCACAGATACGCAGTATTTT CASSLDGRGSSTDTQYF
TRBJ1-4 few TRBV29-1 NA TGCAGTGCTATGGTGCCAGGCAATGAAAAACTGTTTTTT CSAMVPGNEKLFF
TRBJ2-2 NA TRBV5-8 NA TGTGCCAGCAGCTTCGGGAGTGGGGAGCTGTTTTTT CASSFGSGELFF
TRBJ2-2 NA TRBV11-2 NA TGTGCCAGCAGCTTAAGCATCACCGGGGAGCTGTTTTTT CASSLSITGELFF
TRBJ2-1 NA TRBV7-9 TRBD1 TGTGCCAGCAGCCCCGACGGACAGGTTTACAATGAGCAGTTCTTC CASSPDGQVYNEQFF
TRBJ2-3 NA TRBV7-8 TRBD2 TGTGCCAGCAGTCAGACTAGCGGGGGCTTGGATACGCAGTATTTT CASSQTSGGLDTQYF
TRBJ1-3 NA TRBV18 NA TGTGCCAGCTCACCACCGTCGGTAGCTGGAAACACCATATATTTT CASSPPSVAGNTIYF
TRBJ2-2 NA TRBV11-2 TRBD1 TGTGCCAGCAGCCTGGGGACAGGGGGCCGCACCGGGGAGCTGTTTTTT CASSLGTGGRTGELFF
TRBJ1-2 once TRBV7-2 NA TGTGCCAGCAGCCCCCGGGTCCTTAACTATGGCTACACCTTC CASSPRVLNYGYTF
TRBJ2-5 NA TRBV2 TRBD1 TGTGCCAGCAGTGGACAGGGGATCCAAGAGACCCAGTACTTC CASSGQGIQETQYF
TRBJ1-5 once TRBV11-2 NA TGTGCCAGCAGCTTAGAAGGGGCCAGCAATCAGCCCCAGCATTTT CASSLEGASNQPQHF
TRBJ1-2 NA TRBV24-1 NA TGTGCCACCAGTGATTTGCTTCAGGTTTACACCTTC CATSDLLQVYTF
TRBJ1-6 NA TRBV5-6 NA TGTGCCAGCAGCCCAACAGGAGATTCACCCCTCCACTTT CASSPTGDSPLHF
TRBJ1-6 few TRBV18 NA TGTGCCAGCTCACCCGGGGCCGGACAGCTGAGCTCCTATAATTCACCCCTCCACTTT CASSPGAGQLSSYNSPLHF
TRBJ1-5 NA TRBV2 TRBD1 TGTGCCAGCAGACAGGGGGTTGGCAATCAGCCCCAGCATTTT CASRQGVGNQPQHF
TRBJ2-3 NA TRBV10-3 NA TGTGCCATCGGGGGGTCGGGAAATACGCAGTATTTT CAIGGSGNTQYF
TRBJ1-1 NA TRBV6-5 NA TGTGCCAGCAGTTCGTATGGACAGTCCATGAACACTGAAGCTTTCTTT CASSSYGQSMNTEAFF
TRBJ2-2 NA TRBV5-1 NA TGCGCCAGCAGCTTGGCCGGGGGTATCGGGGAGCTGTTTTTT CASSLAGGIGELFF
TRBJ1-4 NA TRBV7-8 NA TGTGCCAGCAGCTGGGGGCCTTATGAAAAACTGTTTTTT CASSWGPYEKLFF
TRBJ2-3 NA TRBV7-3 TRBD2 TGTGCCAGCAGCTTCGGGGGACTAGCGGGAATAGATACGCAGTATTTT CASSFGGLAGIDTQYF
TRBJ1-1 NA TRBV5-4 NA TGTGCCAGCAGCTTGGTTAGACAGGCAAACACTGAAGCTTTCTTT CASSLVRQANTEAFF
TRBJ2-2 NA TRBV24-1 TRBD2 TGTGCCACCAGTGATCCGATCGGGAGGCCCGGGGAGCTGTTTTTT CATSDPIGRPGELFF
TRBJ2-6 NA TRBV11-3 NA TGTGCCAGCAGCTTAGATCCGGCAGGGCACTCTGGGGCCAACGTCCTGACTTTC CASSLDPAGHSGANVLTF
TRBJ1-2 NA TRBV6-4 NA TGTGCCAGCAGCCAGGACGGACTCTATGGCTACACCTTC CASSQDGLYGYTF
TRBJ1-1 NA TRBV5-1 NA TGCGCCAGCAGCTCCCCATCCATGAACACTGAAGCTTTCTTT CASSSPSMNTEAFF
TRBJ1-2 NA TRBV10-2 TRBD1 TGCGCCAGCAGTGGGGACAGGGGTTGGGACTATGGCTACACCTTC CASSGDRGWDYGYTF
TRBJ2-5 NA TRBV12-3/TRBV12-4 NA TGTGCCAGCAGTTTAGCAGGGGCTGAGACCCAGTACTTC CASSLAGAETQYF
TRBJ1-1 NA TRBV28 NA TGTGCCAGCAGTTTTGTAGTGAACACTGAAGCTTTCTTT CASSFVVNTEAFF
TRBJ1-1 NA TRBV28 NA TGTGCCAGCAGACTCCTCACTGAAGCTTTCTTT CASRLLTEAFF
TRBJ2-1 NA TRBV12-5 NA TGTGCTAGTGGTTTGCCATACAATGAGCAGTTCTTC CASGLPYNEQFF
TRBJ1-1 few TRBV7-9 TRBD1 TGTGCCAGCAGCCAAACAGGGGGGCGAACTGAAGCTTTCTTT CASSQTGGRTEAFF
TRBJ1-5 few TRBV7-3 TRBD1 TGTGCCAGCAGCTCTGACAGGGTCGGTCAGCCCCAGCATTTT CASSSDRVGQPQHF
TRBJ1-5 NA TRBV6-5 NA TGTGCCAGCTGTACAGATTATCAGCCCCAGCATTTT CASCTDYQPQHF
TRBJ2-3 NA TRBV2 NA TGTGCCAGCAGTGAGTGGGCGGGGACTAGCACAGATACGCAGTATTTT CASSEWAGTSTDTQYF
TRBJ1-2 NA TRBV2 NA TGTGCCAGCAGTGAAATCCAGCGGGACCGGAGCTATGGCTACACCTTC CASSEIQRDRSYGYTF
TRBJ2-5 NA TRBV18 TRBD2 TGTGCCAGCTCACCTCTCGGGGAGGGAGAGACCCAGTACTTC CASSPLGEGETQYF